This TCR beta chain was identified during a study of T cells in tumors after PD-1 blockade. TCRdb's table, derived via immunoSEQ multiplex PCR, lists solely in-frame clones and lacks some. The table has roughly 8,000 clones, around two thirds seen once. Losses at the gene ends were 4 bases for V and 8 bases for J; bases not matched to a gene: 5. The CDR3 length is 14 residues. CDR1 LGHDT and CDR2 YNNKEL come from the germline V gene (reference sequence). The TCR was taken from a human donor with basal cell carcinoma. V usage is TRBV3-1 (or the pseudogene TRBV3-2) and J usage is TRBJ1-6, with 7 bases identical to TRBD1. Specimen: tumor tissue, collected after anti-PD-1 treatment. DNA of the CDR3: TGTGCCAGCAGCCTAAGGGGGCGAGATTCACCCCTCCACTTT. Encoded protein: CASSLRGRDSPLHF.